This TCR beta chain was obtained from a study of blood T cell repertoires in COVID-19. The overall study: Donors in the United States, Italy and Spain gave samples during acute or convalescent COVID-19. Sources were T cells, B-cell-depleted T cells, or PBMCs; the material itself was cDNA or gDNA.

V lost 6 bases to trimming and J lost 3 bases, with 17 bases between them. Germline V CDR1 and CDR2: MNHEY, SMNVEV (reference sequence). This CDR3 has 16 amino acids. Original processing notes: Estimated nucleated cell counts came from reference gene primer amplification. The table came from immunoSEQ multiplex PCR; TCRdb's copy has only in-frame clones and leaves some out. V, J and clone size were drawn from that table, and D and trimming were deduced from the DNA. Among 110,000 to 150,000 clones listed, about 87% were seen once. The chain recombines TRBV27 with TRBJ1-4, with D possibly being TRBD1 (6 bases). The clonotype originates from a human donor in a cohort sampled during active COVID-19. Sequencing was done on a sample of peripheral blood. The CDR3 coding sequence is TGTGCCAGCAGGCGGGGGGCTGACTCAGCTAATGAAAAACTGTTTTTT. It yields the protein CASRRGADSANEKLFF.